What follows are 19 T cell receptor beta chains derived from one specimen sequenced in a study of blood T cell repertoires in COVID-19. Using immunoSEQ multiplex PCR, the repertoire was profiled, and TCRdb retains in-frame clones only, with some absent. The sample includes 25,000 to 35,000 clones, approximately 80% of them seen just once. Sequenced sample: peripheral blood. The receptors were gathered from a woman aged 70-85 years with acute or convalescent COVID-19.

This chain joins TRBV2 and TRBJ1-2; D gene uncertain. Germline V CDR1 and CDR2: SNHLY, FYNNEI. V was pared by 6 bases and J by 7 bases, with 18 bases between. This CDR3 is built from 14 residues. In nucleotides, the CDR3 is TGTGCCAGCAGCGAGGAGGCGAAACGCCGTGGCTACACCTTC. It specifies CASSEEAKRRGYTF.

The chain links TRBV19 to TRBJ1-1; D not resolved. This CDR3 is built from 16 residues. Trimming left V 5 bases short and J 4 bases short, with 20 bases between. From germline, CDR1 is LNHDA and CDR2 SQIVND (reference sequence). The CDR3 sequence: CASSPTLGGQRTEAFF. In DNA form, the CDR3 reads TGTGCCAGTAGTCCTACTCTGGGAGGTCAGCGCACTGAAGCTTTCTTT.

The count of this clone is one. V and J are TRBV2 and TRBJ2-3; TRBD1 aligns across 10 bases. Trimming cost V 6 bases and J 3 bases; bases outside gene matches: 6. CDR1 is SNHLY and CDR2 is FYNNEI in the germline V gene. This CDR3 region has 15 residues. CDR3 coding DNA: TGTGCCAGCAGACCAAGACAGGGGGCAACAGATACGCAGTATTTT. Translation: CASRPRQGATDTQYF.

CDR3 DNA: TGTGCCAGCAGGAGCGGGGGGGCGGGCCAAGAGACCCAGTACTTC. This gives the protein CASRSGGAGQETQYF. This chain links TRBV28 with TRBJ2-5; 10 bases line up with TRBD2. The junction had 5 bases not matched to a gene; V was cut back by 6 bases and J by 1 base. Germline assignment: CDR1 MDHEN and CDR2 SYDVKM. The CDR3 consists of 15 residues.

J is TRBJ2-5 and V is TRBV9; maybe TRBD1 (6 bases). This CDR3 spans 15 amino acids. Deletions cut 4 bases from V and 1 base from J, with 14 bases between. Germline lookup yields CDR1 SGDLS and CDR2 YYNGEE. The DNA for the CDR3 is TGTGCCAGCAGCTCCCCCCAGGGGTCCCAAGAGACCCAGTACTTC. Translated: CASSSPQGSQETQYF.

The chain is built from TRBV9 and TRBJ2-1; 10 bases are shared with TRBD1. The CDR3 extends over 16 amino acids. Germline V gene lookup returns CDR1 SGDLS and CDR2 YYNGEE. Germline trimming cut 3 bases from V and 1 base from J; bases unmatched to any gene: 4. This chain's CDR3 is CASSGTGGNSYNEQFF. The CDR3 DNA reads TGTGCCAGCAGCGGGACAGGGGGTAATTCCTACAATGAGCAGTTCTTC.

In nucleotides, the CDR3 is TGTGCCAGCGCCCGGGGTTCCAATTCACCCCTCCACTTT. Its protein product is CASARGSNSPLHF. The V call is TRBV11-3, the J call TRBJ1-6; D remains ambiguous. V was trimmed by 8 bases and J by 7 bases, leaving 12 bases between them. The length of the CDR3 is 13 residues. Germline CDR1 and CDR2: SGHNT and YENEEA.

The V gene is TRBV7-2, the J gene TRBJ1-2; a weak D match, TRBD1 (5 bases). Per the germline V gene, CDR1 is SGHTA and CDR2 is FQGNSA. This CDR3 contains 15 residues. V shed 5 bases and J shed 5 bases, with 18 bases lying between them. CDR3 amino acids: CASSPGRGGGYGYTF. CDR3 sequence (DNA): TGTGCCAGCAGCCCCGGACGGGGGGGAGGGTATGGCTACACCTTC.

This clone was seen a handful of times. The chain recombines TRBV7-9 with TRBJ1-2; 9 bases match TRBD1. Germline trimming cut 6 bases from V and 7 bases from J; bases unmatched to any gene: 9. CDR1 and CDR2 from the germline V gene are SEHNR and FQNEAQ (reference sequence). The CDR3 has 14 residues. CDR3 DNA sequence: TGTGCCAGCAGTTTAAAGGGACAGGGTGTTGGCTACACCTTC. Translated, it gives CASSLKGQGVGYTF.

CDR3 nucleotides: TGTGCCAGCAGCGGTGAGGGGGGGTATAATTCACCCCTCCACTTT. Protein product: CASSGEGGYNSPLHF. The chain uses TRBV2 and TRBJ1-6, with D perhaps matching TRBD1 (6 bases). CDR1 SNHLY and CDR2 FYNNEI come from the germline V gene. CDR3 size: 15 residues. The V gene lost 6 bases and the J gene lost 4 bases, with 13 bases spanning the gap.

The sample holds one count of this clone. The chain employs TRBV2 and TRBJ2-3; 12 bases map to TRBD1. Losses at the gene ends were 8 bases for V and 6 bases for J; bases not matched to a gene: 6. There are 14 residues in the CDR3. CDR1 is SNHLY, CDR2 FYNNEI, per germline. In nucleotides, the CDR3 is TGTGCCAGCTGTTGGGACAGGGGGCCCGATACGCAGTATTTT. Protein: CASCWDRGPDTQYF.

The chain combines TRBV3-1 (or the pseudogene TRBV3-2) with TRBJ2-7; 7 bases line up with TRBD1. The V segment lost 1 base and the J segment 6 bases; nucleotides outside the gene matches: 6. There are 14 residues in the CDR3. Germline CDR1 and CDR2: LGHDT and YNNKEL (reference sequence). CDR3 residues: CASSQGQGAREQYF. DNA for the CDR3: TGTGCCAGCAGCCAAGGACAGGGCGCCCGCGAGCAGTACTTC.

The chain has TRBV27 and TRBJ1-3, with no clear D. CDR3 size: 13 residues. The germline CDR1 and CDR2 sequences are MNHEY and SMNVEV (reference sequence). Trimming cost V 7 bases and J 0 bases, with 7 bases left between them. CDR3 nucleotides: TGTGCCAGCAAGCCCCACTCTGGAAACACCATATATTTT. Protein product: CASKPHSGNTIYF.

In this sample, this clone turned up once. The V gene is TRBV2, the J gene TRBJ2-2; 8 bases fit TRBD1. V lost 6 bases, J lost 5 bases, and 5 bases stayed unmatched. The CDR3 has 14 amino acids. Germline V CDR1 and CDR2: SNHLY, FYNNEI. The chain's CDR3 is CASRTTGGTGELFF. The CDR3 nucleotides read TGTGCCAGCAGGACTACAGGGGGGACCGGGGAGCTGTTTTTT.

The J gene is TRBJ2-1, the V gene TRBV6-5; 9 bases agree with TRBD2. Germline CDR1 reads MNHEY; CDR2 reads SVGAGI. The CDR3 is made up of 14 amino acids. The junction had 8 bases not matched to a gene; V was cut back by 6 bases and J by 8 bases. CDR3 sequence (DNA): TGTGCCAGCAGAAGCGGGGGGCTTGGCGATGAGCAGTTCTTC. Translating gives CASRSGGLGDEQFF.

Worth noting for this clone: This could be a read error, since a much larger clone is one nucleotide away. Other nucleotide sequences from this sample produce the same CDR3. The J gene is TRBJ2-3, the V gene TRBV5-1; D is ambiguous. Germline V gene lookup returns CDR1 SGHRS and CDR2 YFSETQ. This CDR3 spans 13 amino acids. CDR3 region: CASSLDYTDTQYF. The CDR3 DNA is TGCGCCAGTAGCTTGGATTACACAGATACGCAGTATTTT. Complete variable domain (other parts from reference TRBV5-1 and TRBJ2-3): KAGVTQTPRYLIKTRGQQVTLSCSPISGHRSVSWYQQTPGQGLQFLFEYFSETQRNKGNFPGRFSGRQFSNSRSEMNVSTLELGDSALYLCASSLDYTDTQYFGPGTRLTVL.

The J gene is TRBJ1-2, the V gene TRBV5-1, with TRBD1 matching over 10 bases. Trimming removed 2 bases from V and 8 bases from J; junction bases left unmatched: 15. CDR3 length equals 17 residues. CDR1 SGHRS and CDR2 YFSETQ come from the germline V gene. The CDR3: CASSFLTGGISESGYTF. In DNA form, the CDR3 reads TGCGCCAGCAGCTTCTTGACAGGGGGCATTTCGGAGAGCGGCTACACCTTC.

The chain combines TRBV4-2 with TRBJ2-1; 10 positions match TRBD2. J lost 9 bases, V lost 1 base, and 9 bases had no gene match. CDR3 size: 16 residues. Germline lookup yields CDR1 LGHNA and CDR2 YNFKEQ. The CDR3 sequence is CASSQAQREGLGEQFF. The DNA for the CDR3 is TGTGCCAGCAGCCAAGCTCAGCGGGAGGGCCTGGGTGAGCAGTTCTTC.

The chain uses TRBV7-2 and TRBJ2-3; weak D call: TRBD2 (5 bases). Germline V gene data show CDR1 as SGHTA and CDR2 as FQGNSA. The length of the CDR3 is 14 residues. Between the trimmed V and J ends, which lost 2 bases and 1 base, there was a span of 7 bases. The CDR3, as DNA: TGTGCCAGCAGCTTATTCGGGGGCACAGATACGCAGTATTTT. Translation gives CASSLFGGTDTQYF.